The present T cell receptor (beta chain) was sequenced within a study of blood T cell repertoires in COVID-19. Original processing notes: Reference gene primers were amplified, and this amplification served to estimate nucleated cell counts. The assay was immunoSEQ multiplex PCR, and TCRdb's table has in-frame clones only and misses some. The DNA was the basis for D and trimming; V, J and clone size are from that table. This sample has about 54,000 clones, with about four fifths found just once. The V end was cut by 1 base, the J end by 3 bases, with 6 bases between. The CDR3 is 13 amino acids. Germline values: CDR1 SGHDT, CDR2 YYEEEE.

Sequencing was carried out using peripheral blood. This chain uses TRBV5-6 with TRBJ2-3; D call uncertain. This TCR came from a woman aged 60-75 years with acute or convalescent COVID-19. CDR3 coding DNA: TGTGCCAGCAGCTTGTATATGACAGATACGCAGTATTTT. This gives the protein CASSLYMTDTQYF.